The present T cell receptor beta chain was sequenced within a study of cytomegalovirus exposure and HLA in healthy donors. The CDR3 is 15 amino acids. V lost 1 base and J lost 0, with 8 bases in between. Germline CDR1 and CDR2: SGDLS and YYNGEE. With 60 Vbeta and 13 Jbeta primers, the PCR was carried out. Some clones are missing from TCRdb's copy, which holds only in-frame ones; the method was immunoSEQ multiplex PCR. Of 140,000 to 150,000 clones in the sample, about 80% were seen once. V usage is TRBV9 and J usage is TRBJ2-1; D is unclear. The specimen sequenced was PBMCs. This TCR derives from a man aged 35 to 55 in good health and CMV-seronegative. The DNA for the CDR3 is TGTGCCAGCAGCGTAACAGATAGCTCCTACAATGAGCAGTTCTTC. Encoded protein: CASSVTDSSYNEQFF. The full variable domain, with the rest looked up from reference TRBV9 and TRBJ2-1, is DSGVTQTPKHLITATGQRVTLRCSPRSGDLSVYWYQQSLDQGLQFLIQYYNGEERAKGNILERFSAQQFPDLHSELNLSSLELGDSALYFCASSVTDSSYNEQFFGPGTRLTVL.